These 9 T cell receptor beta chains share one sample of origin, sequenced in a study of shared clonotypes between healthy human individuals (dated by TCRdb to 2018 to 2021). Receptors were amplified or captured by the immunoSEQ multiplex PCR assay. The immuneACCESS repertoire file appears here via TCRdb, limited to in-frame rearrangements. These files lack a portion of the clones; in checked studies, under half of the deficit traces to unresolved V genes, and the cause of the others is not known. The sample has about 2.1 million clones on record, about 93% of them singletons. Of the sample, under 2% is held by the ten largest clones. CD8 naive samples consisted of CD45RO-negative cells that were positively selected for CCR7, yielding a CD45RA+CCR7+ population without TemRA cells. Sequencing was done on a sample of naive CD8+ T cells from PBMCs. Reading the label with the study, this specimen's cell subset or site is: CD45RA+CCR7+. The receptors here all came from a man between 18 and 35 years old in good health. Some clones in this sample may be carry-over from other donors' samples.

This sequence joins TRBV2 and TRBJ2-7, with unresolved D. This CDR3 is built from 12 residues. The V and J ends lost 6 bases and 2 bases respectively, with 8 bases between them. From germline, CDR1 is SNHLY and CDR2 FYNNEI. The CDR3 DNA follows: TGTGCCAGCAGGACCGAGCCCTACGAGCAGTACTTC. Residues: CASRTEPYEQYF.

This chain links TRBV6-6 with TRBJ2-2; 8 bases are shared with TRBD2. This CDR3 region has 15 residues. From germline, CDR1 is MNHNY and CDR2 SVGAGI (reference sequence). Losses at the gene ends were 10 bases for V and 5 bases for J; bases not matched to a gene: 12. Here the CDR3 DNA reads TGTGCCACTCCCCAAACTAGCGGATCTACCGGGGAGCTGTTTTTT. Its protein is CATPQTSGSTGELFF.

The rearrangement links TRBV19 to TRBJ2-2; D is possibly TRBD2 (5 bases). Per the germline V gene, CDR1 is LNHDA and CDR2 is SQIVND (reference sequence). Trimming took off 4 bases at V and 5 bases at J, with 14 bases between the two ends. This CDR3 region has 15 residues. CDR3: CASSTWTSYTGELFF. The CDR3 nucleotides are TGTGCCAGTAGTACCTGGACTTCGTATACCGGGGAGCTGTTTTTT.

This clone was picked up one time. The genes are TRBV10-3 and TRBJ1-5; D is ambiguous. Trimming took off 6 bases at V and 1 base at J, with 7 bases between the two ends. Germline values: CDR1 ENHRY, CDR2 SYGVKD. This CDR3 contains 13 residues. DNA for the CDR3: TGTGCCATCAGGCGGGCAAGCAATCAGCCCCAGCATTTT. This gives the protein CAIRRASNQPQHF.

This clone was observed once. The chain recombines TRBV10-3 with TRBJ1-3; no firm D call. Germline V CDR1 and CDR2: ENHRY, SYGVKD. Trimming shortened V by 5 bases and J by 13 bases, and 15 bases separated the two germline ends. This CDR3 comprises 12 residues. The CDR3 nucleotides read TGTGCCATCAGTTCAGAATCCGGGTATATATATTTT. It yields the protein CAISSESGYIYF.

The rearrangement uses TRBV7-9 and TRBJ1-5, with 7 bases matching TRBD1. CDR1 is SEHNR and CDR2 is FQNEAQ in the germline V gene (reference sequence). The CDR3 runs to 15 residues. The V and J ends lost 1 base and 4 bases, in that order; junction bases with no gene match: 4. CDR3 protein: CASSLGRGQNQPQHF. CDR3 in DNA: TGTGCCAGCAGCTTAGGAAGGGGGCAAAATCAGCCCCAGCATTTT.

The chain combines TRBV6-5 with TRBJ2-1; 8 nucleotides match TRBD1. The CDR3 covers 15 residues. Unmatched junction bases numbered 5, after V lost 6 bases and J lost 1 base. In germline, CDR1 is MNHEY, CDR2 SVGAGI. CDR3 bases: TGTGCCAGCAGCCTACAGGGGGGTTCCTACAATGAGCAGTTCTTC. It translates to CASSLQGGSYNEQFF.

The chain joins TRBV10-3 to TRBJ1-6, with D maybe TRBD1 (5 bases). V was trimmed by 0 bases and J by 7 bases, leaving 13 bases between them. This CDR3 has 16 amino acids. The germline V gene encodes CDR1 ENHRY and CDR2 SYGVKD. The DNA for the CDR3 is TGTGCCATCAGTGAGTCGATTGGGGGTACGAATTCACCCCTCCACTTT. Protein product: CAISESIGGTNSPLHF.

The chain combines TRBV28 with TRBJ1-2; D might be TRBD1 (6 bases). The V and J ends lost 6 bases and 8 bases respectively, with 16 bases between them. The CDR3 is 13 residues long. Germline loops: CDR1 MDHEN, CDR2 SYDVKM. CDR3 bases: TGTGCCAGCAGCCTCGGACAGAGAAGAGGCTACACCTTC. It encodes CASSLGQRRGYTF.